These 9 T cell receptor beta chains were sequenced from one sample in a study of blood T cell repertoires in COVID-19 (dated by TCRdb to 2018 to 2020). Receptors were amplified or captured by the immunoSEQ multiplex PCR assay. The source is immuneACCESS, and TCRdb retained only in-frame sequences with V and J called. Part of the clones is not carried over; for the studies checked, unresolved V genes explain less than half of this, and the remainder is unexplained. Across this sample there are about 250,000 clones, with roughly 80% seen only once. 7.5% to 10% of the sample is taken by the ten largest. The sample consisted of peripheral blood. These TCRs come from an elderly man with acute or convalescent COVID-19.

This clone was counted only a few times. This CDR3 is CASTSQLGEKLFF. CDR3 bases: TGTGCCAGCACCTCCCAGTTGGGCGAAAAACTGTTTTTT. The chain employs TRBV7-2 and TRBJ1-4, with D uncertain. Germline V gene sequence: CDR1 SGHTA, CDR2 FQGNSA. The V gene lost 7 bases and the J gene lost 8 bases, with 14 bases spanning the gap. The CDR3 sequence is 13 residues long. Supplemented by reference TRBV7-2 and TRBJ1-4, the full variable domain reads GAGVSQSPSNKVTEKGKDVELRCDPISGHTALYWYRQSLGQGLEFLIYFQGNSAPDKSGLPSDRFSAERTGGSVSTLTIQRTQQEDSAVYLCASTSQLGEKLFFGSGTQLSVL.

The CDR3 region has the DNA TGTGCCAGCAGCTTAACCAGGTCGAAGAGCTCTGGAAACACCATATATTTT. Amino acid sequence: CASSLTRSKSSGNTIYF. The rearrangement links TRBV7-2 to TRBJ1-3; D is undetermined. Germline CDR1 reads SGHTA; CDR2 reads FQGNSA. V lost 2 bases, J lost 0 bases, and 14 bases lay in between. This CDR3 has 17 amino acids.

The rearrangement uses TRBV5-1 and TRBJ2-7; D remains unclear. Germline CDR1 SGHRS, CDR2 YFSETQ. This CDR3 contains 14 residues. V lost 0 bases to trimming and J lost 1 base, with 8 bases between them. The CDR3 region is CASSLELMSYEQYF. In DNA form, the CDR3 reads TGCGCCAGCAGCTTGGAACTGATGTCCTACGAGCAGTACTTC.

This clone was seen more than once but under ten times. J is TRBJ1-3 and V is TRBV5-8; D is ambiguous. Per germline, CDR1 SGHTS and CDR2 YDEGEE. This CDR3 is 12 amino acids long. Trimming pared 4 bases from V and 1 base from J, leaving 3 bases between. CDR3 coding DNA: TGTGCCAGCAGCCGGTCTGGAAACACCATATATTTT. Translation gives CASSRSGNTIYF.

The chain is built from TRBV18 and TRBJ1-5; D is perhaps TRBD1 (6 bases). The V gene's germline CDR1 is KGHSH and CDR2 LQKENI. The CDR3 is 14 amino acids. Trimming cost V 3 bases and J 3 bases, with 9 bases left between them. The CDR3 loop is CASSPGHINQPQHF. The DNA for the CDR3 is TGTGCCAGCTCACCGGGACACATCAATCAGCCCCAGCATTTT.

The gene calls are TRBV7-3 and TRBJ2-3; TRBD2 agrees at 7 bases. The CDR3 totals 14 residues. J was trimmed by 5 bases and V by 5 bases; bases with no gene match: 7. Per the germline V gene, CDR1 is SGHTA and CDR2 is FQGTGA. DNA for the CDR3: TGTGCCAGCAGCCGACTAGCTCAAGGAGATACGCAGTATTTT. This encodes CASSRLAQGDTQYF.

CDR3 region: CARETSGRNKGTGELFF. CDR3 nucleotides: TGCGCCCGGGAGACTAGCGGGAGGAATAAGGGCACCGGGGAGCTGTTTTTT. V and J are TRBV23-1 and TRBJ2-2, with 13 bases matching TRBD2. TRBV23-1 is classed as an ORF, of uncertain function. Germline trimming cut 11 bases from V and 4 bases from J; bases unmatched to any gene: 13. The CDR3 totals 17 residues.

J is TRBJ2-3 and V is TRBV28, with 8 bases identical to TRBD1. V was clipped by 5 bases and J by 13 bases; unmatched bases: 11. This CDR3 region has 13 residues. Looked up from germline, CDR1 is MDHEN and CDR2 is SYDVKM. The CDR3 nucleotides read TGTGCCAGCAGTCCCCGACAGGGGAGACGTGAGTATTTT. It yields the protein CASSPRQGRREYF. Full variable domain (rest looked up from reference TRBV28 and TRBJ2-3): DVKVTQSSRYLVKRTGEKVFLECVQDMDHENMFWYRQDPGLGLRLIYFSYDVKMKEKGDIPEGYSVSREKKERFSLILESASTNQTSMYLCASSPRQGRREYFGPGTRLTVL.

This chain's CDR3 is CASSQSSDVAGGKPQHF. CDR3 bases: TGCGCCAGCAGTCAATCGTCGGACGTGGCAGGGGGGAAGCCCCAGCATTTT. The V call is TRBV23-1, the J call TRBJ1-5; TRBD1 matches 7 bases. TRBV23-1 is given ORF status, its function remaining uncertain. The CDR3 loop spans 17 amino acids. With 0 bases clipped from V and 8 bases from J, the junction kept 13 bases outside the gene matches.